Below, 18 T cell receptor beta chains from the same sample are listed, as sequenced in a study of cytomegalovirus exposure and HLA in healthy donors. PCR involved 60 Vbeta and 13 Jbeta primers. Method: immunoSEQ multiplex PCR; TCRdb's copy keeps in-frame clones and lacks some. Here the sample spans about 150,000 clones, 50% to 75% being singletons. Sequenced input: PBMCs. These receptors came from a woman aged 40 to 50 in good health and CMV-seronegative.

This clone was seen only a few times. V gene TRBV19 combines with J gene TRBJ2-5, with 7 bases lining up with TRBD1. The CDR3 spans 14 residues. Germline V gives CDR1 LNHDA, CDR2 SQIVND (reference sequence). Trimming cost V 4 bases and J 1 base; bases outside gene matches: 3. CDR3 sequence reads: CASSRDRTQETQYF. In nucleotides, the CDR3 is TGTGCCAGTAGTAGGGACAGAACCCAAGAGACCCAGTACTTC.

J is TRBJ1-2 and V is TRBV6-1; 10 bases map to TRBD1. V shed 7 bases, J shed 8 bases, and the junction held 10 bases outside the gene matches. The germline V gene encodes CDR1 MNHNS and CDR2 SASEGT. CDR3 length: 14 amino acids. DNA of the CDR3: TGTGCCAGCATTACCCGGGACAGGGGTTGGGGCTACACCTTC. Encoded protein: CASITRDRGWGYTF.

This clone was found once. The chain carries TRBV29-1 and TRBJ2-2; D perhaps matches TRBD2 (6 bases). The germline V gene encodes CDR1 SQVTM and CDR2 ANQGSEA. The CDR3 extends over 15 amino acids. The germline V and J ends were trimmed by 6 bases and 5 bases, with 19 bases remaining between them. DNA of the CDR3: TGCAGCGTAACACCGGGTGCGGGGAAGACCGGGGAGCTGTTTTTT. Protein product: CSVTPGAGKTGELFF.

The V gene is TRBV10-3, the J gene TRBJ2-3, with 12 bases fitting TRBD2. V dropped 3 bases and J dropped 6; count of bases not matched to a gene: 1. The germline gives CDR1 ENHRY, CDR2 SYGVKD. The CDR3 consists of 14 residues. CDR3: CAISEGTSGDTQYF. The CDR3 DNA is TGTGCCATCAGTGAAGGGACTAGCGGGGATACGCAGTATTTT.

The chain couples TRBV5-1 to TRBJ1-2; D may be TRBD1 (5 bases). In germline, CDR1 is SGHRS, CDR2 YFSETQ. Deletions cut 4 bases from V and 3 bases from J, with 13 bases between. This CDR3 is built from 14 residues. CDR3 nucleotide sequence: TGCGCCAGCAGCACAATGTCGGGGGACTATGGCTACACCTTC. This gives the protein CASSTMSGDYGYTF.

As DNA, the CDR3 is TGTGCCATCAACAAACAGGGGTCCCTCTATGGCTACACCTTC. Residues: CAINKQGSLYGYTF. The chain recombines TRBV10-3 with TRBJ1-2; TRBD1 aligns across 7 bases. Per the germline V gene, CDR1 is ENHRY and CDR2 is SYGVKD. This CDR3 spans 14 amino acids. The ends lost 7 bases at V and 4 bases at J; junction bases unmatched: 9.

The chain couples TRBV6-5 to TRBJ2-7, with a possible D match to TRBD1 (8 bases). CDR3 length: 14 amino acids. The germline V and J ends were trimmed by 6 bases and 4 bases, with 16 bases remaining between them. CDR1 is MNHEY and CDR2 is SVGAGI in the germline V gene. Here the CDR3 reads CASSPDREGYEQYF. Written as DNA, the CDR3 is TGTGCCAGCAGCCCGGACAGGGAGGGGTACGAGCAGTACTTC.

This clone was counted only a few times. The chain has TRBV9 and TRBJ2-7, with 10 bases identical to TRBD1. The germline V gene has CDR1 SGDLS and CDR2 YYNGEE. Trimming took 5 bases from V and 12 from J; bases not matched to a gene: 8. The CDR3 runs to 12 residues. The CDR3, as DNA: TGTGCCAGCAGTACAGACAGGGGGCAACCGTACTTC. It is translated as CASSTDRGQPYF.

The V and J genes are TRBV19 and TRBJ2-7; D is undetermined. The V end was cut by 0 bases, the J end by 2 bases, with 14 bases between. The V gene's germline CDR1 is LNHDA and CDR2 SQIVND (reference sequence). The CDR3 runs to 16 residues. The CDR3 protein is CASSIDLEAIPYEQYF. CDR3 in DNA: TGTGCCAGTAGTATAGATCTAGAGGCAATCCCCTACGAGCAGTACTTC.

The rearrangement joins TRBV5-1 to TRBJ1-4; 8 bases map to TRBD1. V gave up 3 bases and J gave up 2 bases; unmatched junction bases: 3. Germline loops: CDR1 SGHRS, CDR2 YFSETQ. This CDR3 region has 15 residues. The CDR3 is CASSSSGGTNEKLFF. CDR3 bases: TGCGCCAGCAGCTCCTCAGGGGGCACTAATGAAAAACTGTTTTTT. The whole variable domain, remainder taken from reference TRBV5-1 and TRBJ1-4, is KAGVTQTPRYLIKTRGQQVTLSCSPISGHRSVSWYQQTPGQGLQFLFEYFSETQRNKGNFPGRFSGRQFSNSRSEMNVSTLELGDSALYLCASSSSGGTNEKLFFGSGTQLSVL.

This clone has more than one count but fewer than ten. DNA of the CDR3: TGTGCCAGCAGTGAAGGGCCAACTGAAGCTTTCTTT. This gives the protein CASSEGPTEAFF. This chain uses TRBV25-1 with TRBJ1-1; no reliable D call. This CDR3 has 12 amino acids. From germline, CDR1 is MGHDK and CDR2 SYGVNS. With 2 bases removed from V and 5 bases from J, the gap between germline ends came to 6 bases.

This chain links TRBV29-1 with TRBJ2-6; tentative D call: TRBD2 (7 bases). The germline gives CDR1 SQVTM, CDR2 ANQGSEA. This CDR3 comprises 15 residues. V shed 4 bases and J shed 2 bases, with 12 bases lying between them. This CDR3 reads CSVVEGGAGANVLTF. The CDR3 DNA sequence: TGCAGCGTTGTAGAGGGGGGGGCTGGGGCCAACGTCCTGACTTTC.

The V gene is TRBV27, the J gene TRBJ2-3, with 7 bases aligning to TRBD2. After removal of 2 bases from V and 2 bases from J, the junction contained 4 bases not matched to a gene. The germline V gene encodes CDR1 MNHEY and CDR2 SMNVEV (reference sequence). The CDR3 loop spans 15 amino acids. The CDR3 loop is CASSLRRGVTDTQYF. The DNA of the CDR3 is TGTGCCAGCAGTTTAAGACGGGGGGTCACAGATACGCAGTATTTT.

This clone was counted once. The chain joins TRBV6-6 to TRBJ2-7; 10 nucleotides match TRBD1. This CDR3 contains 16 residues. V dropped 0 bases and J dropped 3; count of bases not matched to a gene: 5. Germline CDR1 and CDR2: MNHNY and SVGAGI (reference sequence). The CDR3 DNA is TGTGCCAGCAGTTACTCGGCCGGGACAGGGGTCTACGAGCAGTACTTC. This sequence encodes CASSYSAGTGVYEQYF.

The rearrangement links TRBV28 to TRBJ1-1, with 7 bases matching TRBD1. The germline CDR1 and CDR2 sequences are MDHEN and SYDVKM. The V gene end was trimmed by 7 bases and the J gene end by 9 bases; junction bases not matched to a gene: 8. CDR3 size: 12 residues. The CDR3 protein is CASKQGVGKAFF. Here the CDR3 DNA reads TGTGCCAGCAAGCAGGGGGTAGGGAAAGCTTTCTTT.

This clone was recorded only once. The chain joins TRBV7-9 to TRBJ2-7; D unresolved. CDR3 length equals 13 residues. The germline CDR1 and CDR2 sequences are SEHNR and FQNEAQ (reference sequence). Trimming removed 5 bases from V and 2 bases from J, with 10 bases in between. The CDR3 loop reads CASSPPEAYEQYF. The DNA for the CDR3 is TGTGCCAGCAGCCCACCTGAGGCCTACGAGCAGTACTTC.

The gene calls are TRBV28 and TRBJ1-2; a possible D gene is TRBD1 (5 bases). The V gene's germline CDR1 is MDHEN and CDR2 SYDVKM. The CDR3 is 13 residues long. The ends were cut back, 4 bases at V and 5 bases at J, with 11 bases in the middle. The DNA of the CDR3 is TGTGCCAGCAGTTCGGCAGGGCAATATGGCTACACCTTC. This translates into CASSSAGQYGYTF.

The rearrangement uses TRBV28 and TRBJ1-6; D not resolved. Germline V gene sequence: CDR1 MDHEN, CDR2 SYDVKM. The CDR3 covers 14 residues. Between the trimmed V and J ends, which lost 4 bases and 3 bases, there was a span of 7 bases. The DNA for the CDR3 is TGTGCCAGCAGTTACGCGTACTATAATTCACCCCTCCACTTT. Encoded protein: CASSYAYYNSPLHF.